This TCR beta chain appears in the sequencing data of a study of vaccination and CD4 T cells after COVID-19 (dated by TCRdb to between 2021 and 2023). Concerning the study at large: The convalescent cohort comprised six males and four females, including two Hispanic individuals, seven Caucasians, two Asians and one multiracial person. Participants got two doses of the Pfizer-BioNTech BNT162b2 vaccine (n=8) or two doses of the Moderna mRNA-1273 vaccine (n=2). Post-COVID blood samples were collected from convalescent patients a median of approximately 93 days after diagnosis, with a range of roughly 35 to 180 days. Post-vaccine blood samples were collected a median of approximately eleven weeks after the second vaccine dose, ranging from about 13 to 241 days. The cultures were stimulated with overlapping spike peptide pools from SARS-CoV-2 and from the common cold coronaviruses HCoV-NL63, HCoV-OC43 and HCoV-229E. Control cultures used a CEFX viral epitope pool as positive control, an HIV-1 Nef peptide pool as negative control, or no peptide. The spike-specific CD4+ TCR repertoire was compared before and after mRNA vaccination in 10 COVID-19 convalescent patients and a few infection-naive healthy vaccine recipients. Overall results and qualifications from the work: Nearly all vaccine-specific clones in convalescent patients (304 of 307) were mono-reactive for SARS-CoV-2 spike rather than cross-reactive with common cold coronaviruses. Although the median number of SARS-CoV-2-reactive clonotypes went up from around 19 after infection to around 39 after vaccination, the increase was not significant. Relatively few convalescent patients were included in the study, and early timepoints after natural infection were not analyzed. Among the post-vaccine SARS-CoV-2-reactive clones in convalescent patients, a median about 89% showed up only after vaccination, which suggests vaccine-specific priming.

A remark on this clonotype: This clone's antigen is unknown. Base qualities are missing; no much larger clone stands one base away.

This sample's treatment or condition label indicates: roughly 10-day PBMC culture with coronavirus spike peptide pools or control peptides (ViraFEST assay). The study used the ViraFEST assay, which expanded antigen-specific T cells with peptide pools and then identified expanded clonotypes by TCR sequencing. The absence of prior SARS-CoV-2 infection in healthy vaccine recipients was confirmed by negative nucleocapsid antibody tests before and after vaccination. About 1.8 million PBMCs per well were cultured in IMDM with roughly 5% human AB serum and 9 to 10 IU/ml IL-2, plus 10 ug/ml peptide pools. Half of the culture medium was replaced with fresh IL-2-containing medium on days 3 and 7. After 10 to 11 days of culture, CD4+ T cells were isolated by negative selection with the EasySep CD4+ T cell isolation kit. Ficoll-Paque Plus gradient centrifugation was used to isolate PBMCs from whole blood, and the isolated PBMCs were then either used fresh or cryopreserved at -140C. In general, triplicate wells were set up for every culture condition.

V is reduced by 6 bases and J by 6 bases, leaving a spacing of 26 bases between them. As encoded in the germline V gene, CDR1 is MNHNS while CDR2 is SASEGT. Reading from cysteine to phenylalanine, the CDR3 counts 17 amino acids. CDR3 DNA only is kept here, 51 bases in frame from base 1. Preparation of the library involved PCR. At the Johns Hopkins FTIC core, DNA from the cultured CD4+ T cells underwent TCR sequencing with the Oncomine TCR Beta short-read assay. The QIAamp micro DNA kit was used to extract genomic DNA from the cultured CD4+ T cells. Oncomine TCR Beta libraries made from cultured CD4+ T cells were pooled using unique dual indexes and sequenced on an Illumina iSeq 100. The source study handled its data this way. Non-productive sequences were removed, and CDR3s not starting with C, not ending with F or W, or shorter than 7 amino acids were discarded. Antigen-specific clonotypes were identified using the MANAFEST web application through comparison of peptide-stimulated wells with reference and other culture wells. An FDR below 0.05, an odds ratio above 5, and a productive frequency above 0.1% in at least two of three replicate wells were required for clones to be considered positive. A clonotype was classed as cross-reactive if the clonotype showed significant expansion both in SARS-CoV-2 spike wells and in at least one common cold coronavirus spike condition. Using R version 3.6.1, CDR3 homology was evaluated through Levenshtein distances (stringdist) along with unrooted phylogenetic trees (ape). TCRdb reprocessed the public reads (quality trimming at Q25 with fastp, clone calling with MiXCR) and kept in-frame beta chains. Rows are unified per CDR3 protein, each entry keeping the most common DNA and genes. The V and J calls here are based on TCRdb, not the publication. This sample has 20,000 to 25,000 distinct CDR3 sequences in its table, and over 55% of those were observed once. The ten largest clones capture around 16% of the sample.

This receptor was obtained from a human donor who received a COVID-19 vaccine. The chain couples TRBV6-1 to TRBJ1-2, with the D segment identity uncertain. Specimen: CD4+ T cells from blood, cultured in vitro, collected after SARS-CoV-2 vaccination. At the DNA level, the sequence is TGTGCCAGCAGGGACTCAGACGAAGGTGGCAGTATCCATGGCTACACCTTC. This sequence encodes CASRDSDEGGSIHGYTF.